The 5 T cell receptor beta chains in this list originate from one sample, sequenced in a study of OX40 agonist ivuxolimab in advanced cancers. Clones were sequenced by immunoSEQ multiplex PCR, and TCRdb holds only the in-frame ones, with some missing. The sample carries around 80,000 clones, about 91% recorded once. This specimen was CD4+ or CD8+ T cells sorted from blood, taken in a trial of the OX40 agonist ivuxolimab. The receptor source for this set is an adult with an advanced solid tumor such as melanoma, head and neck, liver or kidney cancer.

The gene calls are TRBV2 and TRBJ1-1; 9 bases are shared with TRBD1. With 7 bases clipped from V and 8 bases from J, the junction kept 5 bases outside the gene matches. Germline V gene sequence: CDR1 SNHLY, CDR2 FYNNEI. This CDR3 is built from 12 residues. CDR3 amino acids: CASTMDRGEAFF. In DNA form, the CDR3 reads TGTGCCAGCACCATGGACAGGGGAGAAGCTTTCTTT. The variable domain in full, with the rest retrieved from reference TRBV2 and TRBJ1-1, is EPEVTQTPSHQVTQMGQEVILRCVPISNHLYFYWYRQILGQKVEFLVSFYNNEISEKSEIFDDQFSVERPDGSNFTLKIRSTKLEDSAMYFCASTMDRGEAFFGQGTRLTVV.

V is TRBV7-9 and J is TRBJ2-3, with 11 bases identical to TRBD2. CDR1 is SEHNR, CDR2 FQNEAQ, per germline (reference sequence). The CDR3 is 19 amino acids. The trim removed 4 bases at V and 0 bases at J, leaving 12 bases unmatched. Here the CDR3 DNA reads TGTGCCAGCAGCTCAGGAGGACTAGCGGGCCGCTATAGCACAGATACGCAGTATTTT. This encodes CASSSGGLAGRYSTDTQYF.

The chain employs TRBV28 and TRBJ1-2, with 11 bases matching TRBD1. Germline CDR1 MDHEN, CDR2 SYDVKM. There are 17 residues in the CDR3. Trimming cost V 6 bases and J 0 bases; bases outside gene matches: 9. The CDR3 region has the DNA TGTGCCAGCAGCCCAGGGGGACAGGGGGGTCCTAACTATGGCTACACCTTC. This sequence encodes CASSPGGQGGPNYGYTF.

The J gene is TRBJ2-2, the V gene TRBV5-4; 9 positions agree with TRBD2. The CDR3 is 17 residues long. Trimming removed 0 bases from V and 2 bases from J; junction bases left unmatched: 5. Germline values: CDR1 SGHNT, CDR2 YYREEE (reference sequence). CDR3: CASSLGAGGINTGELFF. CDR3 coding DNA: TGTGCCAGCAGCTTGGGAGCGGGAGGTATTAACACCGGGGAGCTGTTTTTT.

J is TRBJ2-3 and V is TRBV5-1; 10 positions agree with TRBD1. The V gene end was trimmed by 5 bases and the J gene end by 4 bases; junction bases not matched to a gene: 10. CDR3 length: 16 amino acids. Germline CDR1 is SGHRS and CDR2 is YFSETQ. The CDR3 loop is CASSRSGTGVADTQYF. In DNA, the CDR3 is TGCGCCAGCAGTAGATCCGGGACAGGGGTTGCAGATACGCAGTATTTT.